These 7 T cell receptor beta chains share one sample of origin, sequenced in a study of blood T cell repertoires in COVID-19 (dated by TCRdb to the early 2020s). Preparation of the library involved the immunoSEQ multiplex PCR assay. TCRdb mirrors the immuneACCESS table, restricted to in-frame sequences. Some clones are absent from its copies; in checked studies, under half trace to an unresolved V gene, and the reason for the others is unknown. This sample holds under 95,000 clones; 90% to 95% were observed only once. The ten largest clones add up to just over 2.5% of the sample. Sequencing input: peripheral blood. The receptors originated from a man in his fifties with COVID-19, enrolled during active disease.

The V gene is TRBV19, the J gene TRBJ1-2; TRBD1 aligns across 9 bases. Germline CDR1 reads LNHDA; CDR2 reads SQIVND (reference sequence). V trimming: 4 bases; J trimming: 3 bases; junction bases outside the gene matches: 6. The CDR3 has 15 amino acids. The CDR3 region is CASSTTGGSDYGYTF. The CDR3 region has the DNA TGTGCCAGTAGTACCACAGGGGGCTCGGACTATGGCTACACCTTC.

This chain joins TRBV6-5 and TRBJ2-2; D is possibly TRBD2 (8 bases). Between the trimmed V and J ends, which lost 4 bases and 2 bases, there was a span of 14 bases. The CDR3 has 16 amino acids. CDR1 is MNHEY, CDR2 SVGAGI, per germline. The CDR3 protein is CASSSGGTDNTGELFF. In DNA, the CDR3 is TGTGCCAGCAGTTCGGGGGGGACAGATAACACCGGGGAGCTGTTTTTT.

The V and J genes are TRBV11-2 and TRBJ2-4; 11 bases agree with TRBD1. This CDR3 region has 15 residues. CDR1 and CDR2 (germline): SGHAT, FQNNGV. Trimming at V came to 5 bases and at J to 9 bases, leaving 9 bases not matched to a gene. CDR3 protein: CASSPGQGVWSIQYF. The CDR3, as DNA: TGTGCCAGCAGCCCGGGACAGGGGGTTTGGAGCATTCAGTACTTC.

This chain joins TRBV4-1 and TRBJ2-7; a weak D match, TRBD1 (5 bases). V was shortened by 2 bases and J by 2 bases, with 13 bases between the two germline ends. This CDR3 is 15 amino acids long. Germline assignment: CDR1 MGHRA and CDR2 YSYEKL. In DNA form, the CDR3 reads TGCGCCAGCAGCCAACAGGGAACGCCCCCCTACGAGCAGTACTTC. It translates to CASSQQGTPPYEQYF.

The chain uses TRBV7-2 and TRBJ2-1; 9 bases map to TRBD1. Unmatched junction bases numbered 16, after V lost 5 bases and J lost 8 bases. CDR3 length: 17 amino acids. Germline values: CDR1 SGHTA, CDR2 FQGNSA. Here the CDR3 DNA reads TGTGCCAGCAGCCCGCCCAGGTGGACAGGGGCAATCGATGAGCAGTTCTTC. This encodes CASSPPRWTGAIDEQFF. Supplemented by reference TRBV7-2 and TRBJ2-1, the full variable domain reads GAGVSQSPSNKVTEKGKDVELRCDPISGHTALYWYRQSLGQGLEFLIYFQGNSAPDKSGLPSDRFSAERTGGSVSTLTIQRTQQEDSAVYLCASSPPRWTGAIDEQFFGPGTRLTVL.

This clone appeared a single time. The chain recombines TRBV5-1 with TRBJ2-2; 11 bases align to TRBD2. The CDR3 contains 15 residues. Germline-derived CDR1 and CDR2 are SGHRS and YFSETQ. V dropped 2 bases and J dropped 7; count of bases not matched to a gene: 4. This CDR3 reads CASSFSGRADGELFF. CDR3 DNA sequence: TGCGCCAGCAGCTTTAGCGGGAGGGCCGACGGGGAGCTGTTTTTT.

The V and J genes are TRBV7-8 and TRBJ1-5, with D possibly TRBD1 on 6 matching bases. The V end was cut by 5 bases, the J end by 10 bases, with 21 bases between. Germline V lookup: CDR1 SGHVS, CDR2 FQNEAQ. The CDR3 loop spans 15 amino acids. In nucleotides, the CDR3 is TGTGCCAGCAGCGGGGAAGGGCGCGGCAGGGGACCCCAGCATTTT. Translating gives CASSGEGRGRGPQHF.